This T cell receptor beta chain was identified in a study of T cell responses to AZD1222 COVID-19 vaccine. Germline loops: CDR1 MNHEY, CDR2 SMNVEV (reference sequence). The V gene lost 5 bases and the J gene lost 1 base, with 8 bases spanning the gap. The CDR3 runs to 14 residues. A remark on this clone: Other nucleotide sequences in the sample specify the same CDR3.

Only in-frame clones appear in the TCRdb table, and some are missing; sequencing was by immunoSEQ multiplex PCR. The top ten clones hold approximately 1.7% of a sample with 95,000 to 150,000 clones, roughly 92% of them seen once. V and J are TRBV27 and TRBJ1-4; D gene unclear. The specimen comprised peripheral blood, sampled on day 0 of AZD1222 vaccination. The source is an adult in good health. The CDR3 region is CASSPRRTNEKLFF. Here the CDR3 DNA reads TGTGCCAGCAGTCCCCGTAGAACTAATGAAAAACTGTTTTTT.